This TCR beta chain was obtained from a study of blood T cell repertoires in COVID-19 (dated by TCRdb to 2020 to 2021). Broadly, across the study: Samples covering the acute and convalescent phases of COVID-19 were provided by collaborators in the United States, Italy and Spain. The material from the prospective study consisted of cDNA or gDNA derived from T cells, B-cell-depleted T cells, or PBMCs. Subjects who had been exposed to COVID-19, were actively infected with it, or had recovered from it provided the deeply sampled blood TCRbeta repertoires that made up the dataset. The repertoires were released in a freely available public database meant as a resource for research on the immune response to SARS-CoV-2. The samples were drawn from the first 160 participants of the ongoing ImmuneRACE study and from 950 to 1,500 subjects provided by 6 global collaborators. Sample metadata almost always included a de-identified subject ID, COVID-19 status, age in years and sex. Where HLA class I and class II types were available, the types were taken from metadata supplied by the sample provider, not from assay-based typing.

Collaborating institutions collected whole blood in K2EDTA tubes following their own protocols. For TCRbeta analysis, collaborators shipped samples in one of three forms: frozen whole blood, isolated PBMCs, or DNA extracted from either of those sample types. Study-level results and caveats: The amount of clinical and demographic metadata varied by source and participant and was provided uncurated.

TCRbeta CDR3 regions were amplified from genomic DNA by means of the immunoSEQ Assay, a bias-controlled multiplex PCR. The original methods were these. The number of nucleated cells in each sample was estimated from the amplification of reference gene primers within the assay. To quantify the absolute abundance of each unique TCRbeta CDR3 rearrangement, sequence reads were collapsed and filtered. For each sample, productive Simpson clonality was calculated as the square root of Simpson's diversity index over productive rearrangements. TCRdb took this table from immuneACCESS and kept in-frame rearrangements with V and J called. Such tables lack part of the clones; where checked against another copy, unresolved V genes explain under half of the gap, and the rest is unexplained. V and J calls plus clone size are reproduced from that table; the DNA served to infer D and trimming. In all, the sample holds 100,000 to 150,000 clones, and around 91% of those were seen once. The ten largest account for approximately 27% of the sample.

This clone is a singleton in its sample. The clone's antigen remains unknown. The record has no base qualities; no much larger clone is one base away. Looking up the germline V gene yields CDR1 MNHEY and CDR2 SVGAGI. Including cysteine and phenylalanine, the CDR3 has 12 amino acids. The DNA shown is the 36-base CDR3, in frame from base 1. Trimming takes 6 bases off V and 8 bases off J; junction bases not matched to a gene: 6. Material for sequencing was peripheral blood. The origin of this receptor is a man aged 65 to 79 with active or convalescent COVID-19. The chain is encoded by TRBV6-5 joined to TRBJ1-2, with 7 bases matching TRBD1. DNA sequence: TGTGCCAGCAGGACAGGGTACGAAGGCTACACCTTC. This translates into CASRTGYEGYTF.